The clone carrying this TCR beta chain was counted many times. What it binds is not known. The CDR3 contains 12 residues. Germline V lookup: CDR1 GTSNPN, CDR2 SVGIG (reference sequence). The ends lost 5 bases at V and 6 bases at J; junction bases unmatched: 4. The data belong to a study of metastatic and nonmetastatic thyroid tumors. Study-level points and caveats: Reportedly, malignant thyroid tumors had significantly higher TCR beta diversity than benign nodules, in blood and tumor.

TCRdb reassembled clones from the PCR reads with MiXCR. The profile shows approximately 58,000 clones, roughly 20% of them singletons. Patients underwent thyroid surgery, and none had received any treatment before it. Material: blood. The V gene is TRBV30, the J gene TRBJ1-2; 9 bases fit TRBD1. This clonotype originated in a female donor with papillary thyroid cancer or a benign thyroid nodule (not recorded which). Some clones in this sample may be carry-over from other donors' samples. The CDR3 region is CAWGDREHGYTF. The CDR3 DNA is TGTGCCTGGGGGGACAGGGAACATGGCTACACCTTC.